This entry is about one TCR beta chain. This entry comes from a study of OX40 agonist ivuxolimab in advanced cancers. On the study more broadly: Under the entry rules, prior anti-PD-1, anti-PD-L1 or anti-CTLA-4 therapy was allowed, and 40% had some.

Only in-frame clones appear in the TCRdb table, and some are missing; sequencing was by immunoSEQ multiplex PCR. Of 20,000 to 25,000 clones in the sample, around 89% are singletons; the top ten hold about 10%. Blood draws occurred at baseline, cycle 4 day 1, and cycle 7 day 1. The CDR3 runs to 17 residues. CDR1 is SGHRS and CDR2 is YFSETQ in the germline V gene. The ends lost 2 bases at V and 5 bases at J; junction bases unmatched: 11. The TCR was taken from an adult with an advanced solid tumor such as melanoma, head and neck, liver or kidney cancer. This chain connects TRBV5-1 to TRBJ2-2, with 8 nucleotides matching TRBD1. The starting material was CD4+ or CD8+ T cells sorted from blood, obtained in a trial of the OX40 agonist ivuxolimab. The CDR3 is CASSFVQGAGSTGELFF. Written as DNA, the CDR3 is TGCGCCAGCAGCTTCGTCCAGGGGGCTGGTAGTACCGGGGAGCTGTTTTTT.